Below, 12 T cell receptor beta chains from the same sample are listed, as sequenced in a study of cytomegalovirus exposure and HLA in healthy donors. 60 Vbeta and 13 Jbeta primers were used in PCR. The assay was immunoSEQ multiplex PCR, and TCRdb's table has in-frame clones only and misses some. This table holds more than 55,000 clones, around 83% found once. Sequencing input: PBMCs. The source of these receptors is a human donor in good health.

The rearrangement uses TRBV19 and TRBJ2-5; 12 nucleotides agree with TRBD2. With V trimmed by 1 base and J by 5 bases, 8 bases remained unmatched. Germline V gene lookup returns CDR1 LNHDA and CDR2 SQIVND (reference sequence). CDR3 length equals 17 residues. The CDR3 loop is CASSIGASGGARETQYF. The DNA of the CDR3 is TGTGCCAGTAGTATAGGGGCTAGCGGGGGGGCCAGGGAGACCCAGTACTTC. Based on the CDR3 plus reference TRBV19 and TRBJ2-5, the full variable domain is DGGITQSPKYLFRKEGQNVTLSCEQNLNHDAMYWYRQDPGQGLRLIYYSQIVNDFQKGDIAEGYSVSREKKESFPLTVTSAQKNPTAFYLCASSIGASGGARETQYFGPGTRLLVL.

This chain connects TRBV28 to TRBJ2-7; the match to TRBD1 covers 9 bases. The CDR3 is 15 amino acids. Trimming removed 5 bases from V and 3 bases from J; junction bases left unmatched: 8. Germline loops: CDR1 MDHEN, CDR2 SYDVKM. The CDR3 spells CASSISGTGLYEQYF. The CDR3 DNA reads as TGTGCCAGCAGTATTTCCGGGACAGGGCTCTACGAGCAGTACTTC.

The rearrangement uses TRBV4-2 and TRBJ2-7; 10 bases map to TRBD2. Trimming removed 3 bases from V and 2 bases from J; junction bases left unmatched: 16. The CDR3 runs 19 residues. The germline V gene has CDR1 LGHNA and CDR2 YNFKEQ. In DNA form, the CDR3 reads TGTGCCAGCAGCCAGGTAGCGGGGGGAGCTTCATTAGGTGCCTACGAGCAGTACTTC. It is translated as CASSQVAGGASLGAYEQYF.

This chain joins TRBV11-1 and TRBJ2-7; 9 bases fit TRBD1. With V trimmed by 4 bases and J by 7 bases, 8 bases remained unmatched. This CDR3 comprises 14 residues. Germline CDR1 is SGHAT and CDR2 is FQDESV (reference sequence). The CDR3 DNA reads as TGTGCCAGCAGCTCCACGAACAGGGGGCTAGAGCAGTACTTC. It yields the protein CASSSTNRGLEQYF.

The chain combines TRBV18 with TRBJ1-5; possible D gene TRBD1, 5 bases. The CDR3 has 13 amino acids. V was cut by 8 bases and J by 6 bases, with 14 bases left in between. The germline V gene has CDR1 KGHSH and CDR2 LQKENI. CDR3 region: CASSRQGGQPQHF. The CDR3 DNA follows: TGTGCCAGCAGTCGGCAGGGCGGTCAGCCCCAGCATTTT. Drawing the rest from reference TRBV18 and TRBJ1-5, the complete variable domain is NAGVMQNPRHLVRRRGQEARLRCSPMKGHSHVYWYRQLPEEGLKFMVYLQKENIIDESGMPKERFSAEFPKEGPSILRIQQVVRGDSAAYFCASSRQGGQPQHFGDGTRLSIL.

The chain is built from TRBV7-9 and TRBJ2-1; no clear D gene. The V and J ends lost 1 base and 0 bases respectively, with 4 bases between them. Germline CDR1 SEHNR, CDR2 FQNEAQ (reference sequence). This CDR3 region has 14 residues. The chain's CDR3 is CASSLDSSYNEQFF. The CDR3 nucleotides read TGTGCCAGCAGCTTAGACAGCTCCTACAATGAGCAGTTCTTC.

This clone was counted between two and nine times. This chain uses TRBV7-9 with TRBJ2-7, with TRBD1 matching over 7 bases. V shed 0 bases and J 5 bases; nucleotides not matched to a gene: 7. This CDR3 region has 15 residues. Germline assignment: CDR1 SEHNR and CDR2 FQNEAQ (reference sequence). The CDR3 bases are TGTGCCAGCAGCTTAGCGACAGGGTTGAGGCACGAGCAGTACTTC. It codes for CASSLATGLRHEQYF. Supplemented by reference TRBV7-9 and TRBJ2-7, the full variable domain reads DTGVSQNPRHKITKRGQNVTFRCDPISEHNRLYWYRQTLGQGPEFLTYFQNEAQLEKSRLLSDRFSAERPKGSFSTLEIQRTEQGDSAMYLCASSLATGLRHEQYFGPGTRLTVT.

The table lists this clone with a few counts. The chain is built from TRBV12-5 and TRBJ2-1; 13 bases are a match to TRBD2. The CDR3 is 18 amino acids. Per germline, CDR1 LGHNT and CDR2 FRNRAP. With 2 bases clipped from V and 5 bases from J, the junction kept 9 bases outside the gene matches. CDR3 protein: CASGLTWTSGSSHNEQFF. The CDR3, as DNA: TGTGCTAGTGGTTTGACTTGGACTAGCGGGAGTAGCCACAATGAGCAGTTCTTC.

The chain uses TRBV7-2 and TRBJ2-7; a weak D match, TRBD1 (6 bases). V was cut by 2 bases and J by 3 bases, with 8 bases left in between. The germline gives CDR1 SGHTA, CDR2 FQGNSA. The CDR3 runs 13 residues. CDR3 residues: CASSLRDNYEQYF. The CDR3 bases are TGTGCCAGCAGCTTAAGGGACAACTACGAGCAGTACTTC.

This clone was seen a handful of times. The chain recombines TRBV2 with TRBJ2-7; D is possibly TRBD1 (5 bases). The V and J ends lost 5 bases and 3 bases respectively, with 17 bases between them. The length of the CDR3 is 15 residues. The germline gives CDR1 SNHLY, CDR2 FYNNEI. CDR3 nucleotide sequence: TGTGCCAGCAGTTCGAACAGGCTCTCGCGCTACGAGCAGTACTTC. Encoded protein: CASSSNRLSRYEQYF.

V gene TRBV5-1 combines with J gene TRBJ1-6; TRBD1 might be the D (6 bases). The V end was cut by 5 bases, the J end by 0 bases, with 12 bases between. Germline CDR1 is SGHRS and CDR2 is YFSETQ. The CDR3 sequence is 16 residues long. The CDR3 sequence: CASSPTGSSYNSPLHF. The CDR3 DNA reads TGCGCCAGCAGTCCAACAGGGAGCTCCTATAATTCACCCCTCCACTTT.

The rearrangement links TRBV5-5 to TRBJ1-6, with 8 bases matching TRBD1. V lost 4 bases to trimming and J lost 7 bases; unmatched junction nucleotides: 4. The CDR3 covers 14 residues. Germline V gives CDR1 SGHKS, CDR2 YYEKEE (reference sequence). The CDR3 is CASSPDRGNSPLHF. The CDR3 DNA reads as TGTGCCAGCAGCCCTGACAGGGGAAATTCACCCCTCCACTTT.